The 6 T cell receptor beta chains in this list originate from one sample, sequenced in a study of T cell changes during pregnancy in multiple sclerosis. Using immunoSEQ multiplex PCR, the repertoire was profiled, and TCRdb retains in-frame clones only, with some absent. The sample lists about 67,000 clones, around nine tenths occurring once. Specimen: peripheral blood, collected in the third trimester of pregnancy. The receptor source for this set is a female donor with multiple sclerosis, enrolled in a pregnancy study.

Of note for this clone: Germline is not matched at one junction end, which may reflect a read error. CDR3: CASSPPAAIFWVF. DNA for the CDR3: TGTGCCAGCAGCCCCCCGGCGGCTATATTCTGGGTCTTC. This chain joins TRBV7-9 and TRBJ1-2, with D hard to call. CDR1 is SEHNR and CDR2 is FQNEAQ in the germline V gene (reference sequence). The CDR3 is 13 residues long.

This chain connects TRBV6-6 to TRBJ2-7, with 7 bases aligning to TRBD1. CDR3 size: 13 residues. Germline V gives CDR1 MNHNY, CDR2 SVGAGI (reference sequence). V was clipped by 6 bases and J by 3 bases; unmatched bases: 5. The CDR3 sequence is CASRAGGYYEQYF. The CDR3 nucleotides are TGTGCCAGCAGGGCAGGGGGTTACTACGAGCAGTACTTC.

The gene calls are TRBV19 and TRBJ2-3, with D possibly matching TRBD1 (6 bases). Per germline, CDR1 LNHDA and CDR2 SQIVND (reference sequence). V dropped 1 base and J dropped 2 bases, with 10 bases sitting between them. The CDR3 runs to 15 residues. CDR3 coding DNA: TGTGCCAGTAGTATAGGGACAGTGGTCACAGATACGCAGTATTTT. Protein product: CASSIGTVVTDTQYF. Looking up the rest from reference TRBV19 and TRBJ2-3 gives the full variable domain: DGGITQSPKYLFRKEGQNVTLSCEQNLNHDAMYWYRQDPGQGLRLIYYSQIVNDFQKGDIAEGYSVSREKKESFPLTVTSAQKNPTAFYLCASSIGTVVTDTQYFGPGTRLTVL.

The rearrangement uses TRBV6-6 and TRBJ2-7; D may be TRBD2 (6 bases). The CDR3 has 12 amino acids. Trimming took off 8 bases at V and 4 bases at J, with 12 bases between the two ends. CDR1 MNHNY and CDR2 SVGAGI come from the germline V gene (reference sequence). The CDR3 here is CASGGSRYEQYF. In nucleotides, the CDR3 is TGTGCCAGCGGGGGGAGTAGATACGAGCAGTACTTC.

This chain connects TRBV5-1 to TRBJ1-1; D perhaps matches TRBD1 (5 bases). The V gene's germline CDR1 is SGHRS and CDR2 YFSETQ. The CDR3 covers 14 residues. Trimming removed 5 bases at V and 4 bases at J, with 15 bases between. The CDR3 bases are TGCGCCAGCAGAAAAATCGGGGGAAGCACTGAAGCTTTCTTT. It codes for CASRKIGGSTEAFF.

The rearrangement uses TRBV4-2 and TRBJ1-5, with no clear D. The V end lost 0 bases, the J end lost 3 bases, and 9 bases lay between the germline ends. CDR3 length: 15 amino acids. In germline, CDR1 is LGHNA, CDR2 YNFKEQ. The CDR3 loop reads CASSQDIRSNQPQHF. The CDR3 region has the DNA TGTGCCAGCAGCCAAGATATCCGGTCCAATCAGCCCCAGCATTTT.